Following are 25 T cell receptor beta chains from one sample sequenced in a study of blood T cell repertoires in COVID-19. TCRdb's copy holds only in-frame clones and misses some; the assay was immunoSEQ multiplex PCR. The table has approximately 94,000 clones, around 89% seen once. Sequenced material: peripheral blood. The receptors derive from a woman older than 75 with active COVID-19.

The V and J genes are TRBV7-9 and TRBJ1-4, with TRBD1 matching over 8 bases. The ends lost 5 bases at V and 2 bases at J; junction bases unmatched: 7. Germline V gene lookup returns CDR1 SEHNR and CDR2 FQNEAQ (reference sequence). This CDR3 region has 16 residues. CDR3 nucleotides: TGTGCCAGCAGCCACGGACAGGGCGACACTAATGAAAAACTGTTTTTT. Translating gives CASSHGQGDTNEKLFF.

The CDR3 spells CASSLAGGREREKLFF. The CDR3 region has the DNA TGTGCCAGCAGCCTTGCAGGGGGGCGGGAAAGGGAAAAACTGTTTTTT. V gene TRBV5-6 combines with J gene TRBJ1-4, with 7 bases aligning to TRBD1. Germline V gives CDR1 SGHDT, CDR2 YYEEEE. The CDR3 contains 16 residues. The V and J ends lost 4 bases and 8 bases, in that order; junction bases with no gene match: 14.

The chain couples TRBV5-1 to TRBJ1-4; D is possibly TRBD1 (5 bases). V was clipped by 0 bases and J by 0 bases, with 6 bases between them. The CDR3 runs to 15 residues. Germline lookup yields CDR1 SGHRS and CDR2 YFSETQ. The CDR3 is CASSLGQTTNEKLFF. CDR3 coding DNA: TGCGCCAGCAGCTTGGGACAGACAACTAATGAAAAACTGTTTTTT.

The genes are TRBV20-1 and TRBJ2-5, with TRBD2 matching over 9 bases. Losses at the gene ends were 3 bases for V and 5 bases for J; bases not matched to a gene: 10. The length of the CDR3 is 15 residues. Germline lookup yields CDR1 DFQATT and CDR2 SNEGSKA (reference sequence). The CDR3 sequence: CSASRTSDPLETQYF. CDR3 nucleotides: TGCAGTGCTAGTCGGACTAGCGACCCTCTGGAGACCCAGTACTTC.

This chain links TRBV11-3 with TRBJ2-2, with TRBD2 matching over 10 bases. With 1 base clipped from V and 5 bases from J, the junction kept 7 bases outside the gene matches. CDR3 length: 17 residues. Germline V gives CDR1 SGHNT, CDR2 YENEEA. The CDR3 DNA follows: TGTGCCAGCAGCTTAGGGTTCCTAGCGGGAGAGACCGGGGAGCTGTTTTTT. It is translated as CASSLGFLAGETGELFF.

This chain uses TRBV12-1 with TRBJ2-7; the table calls TRBD2, which could not be checked here. TRBV12-1 is flagged as a pseudogene. This CDR3 spans 14 amino acids. In DNA form, the CDR3 reads TGTGCCAGCAGCTTAGCCCTAGTCACCTACGAGCAGTACTTC. Protein sequence: CASSLALVTYEQYF.

V and J are TRBV7-2 and TRBJ2-5; 13 bases agree with TRBD2. The CDR3 has 17 amino acids. Germline assignment: CDR1 SGHTA and CDR2 FQGNSA. With V trimmed by 1 base and J by 1 base, 3 bases remained unmatched. The CDR3 bases are TGTGCCAGCAGCTTAGGACTAGCGGGAGGAGGCCAAGAGACCCAGTACTTC. It specifies CASSLGLAGGGQETQYF.

This sequence joins TRBV28 and TRBJ2-7, with D maybe TRBD2 (6 bases). V dropped 6 bases and J dropped 10 bases, with 13 bases sitting between them. CDR1 MDHEN and CDR2 SYDVKM come from the germline V gene. CDR3 length: 11 amino acids. Written as DNA, the CDR3 is TGTGCCAGCAGGAGCGGGCGGACTCAGTACTTC. This sequence encodes CASRSGRTQYF.

The CDR3 spells CASSQEGVTATDTQYF. The CDR3 coding sequence is TGCGCCAGCAGCCAAGAAGGTGTGACAGCCACAGATACGCAGTATTTT. V is TRBV4-3 and J is TRBJ2-3; TRBD1 might be the D (5 bases). The germline V gene has CDR1 LGHNA and CDR2 YSLEER. Deletions cut 0 bases from V and 2 bases from J, with 12 bases between. CDR3 length equals 16 residues.

V gene TRBV28 combines with J gene TRBJ1-3, with 10 nucleotides matching TRBD1. The CDR3 contains 15 residues. Losses at the gene ends were 2 bases for V and 8 bases for J; bases not matched to a gene: 6. Per germline, CDR1 MDHEN and CDR2 SYDVKM. The CDR3 loop reads CASSLRQGAWDTIYF. In nucleotides, the CDR3 is TGTGCCAGCAGTTTAAGACAGGGGGCGTGGGACACCATATATTTT.

CDR3 sequence: CASSPAPRGGTNEKLFF. The DNA for the CDR3 is TGTGCCAGCAGTCCCGCGCCCCGGGGGGGGACTAATGAAAAACTGTTTTTT. The J gene is TRBJ1-4, the V gene TRBV28; perhaps TRBD1 as D (5 bases). The V and J ends lost 5 bases and 2 bases respectively, with 18 bases between them. Germline lookup yields CDR1 MDHEN and CDR2 SYDVKM. The CDR3 covers 17 residues.

The CDR3 sequence: CASSYSHTGYNSPLHF. The CDR3 nucleotides read TGTGCCAGCAGTTACTCCCACACAGGGTATAATTCACCCCTCCACTTT. V and J are TRBV6-5 and TRBJ1-6; D is perhaps TRBD1 (6 bases). The CDR3 runs to 16 residues. Germline V gene lookup returns CDR1 MNHEY and CDR2 SVGAGI. V was trimmed by 0 bases and J by 4 bases, leaving 10 bases between them.

This sequence joins TRBV5-6 and TRBJ2-7; TRBD2 aligns across 10 bases. With V trimmed by 3 bases and J by 3 bases, 18 bases remained unmatched. This CDR3 is 19 amino acids long. CDR1 is SGHDT, CDR2 YYEEEE, per germline. CDR3 loop: CASSSMISEGLAYYYEQYF. The CDR3 DNA follows: TGTGCCAGCAGCTCAATGATATCAGAGGGACTAGCGTATTACTACGAGCAGTACTTC.

V is TRBV25-1 and J is TRBJ2-5; 8 bases match TRBD1. Per the germline V gene, CDR1 is MGHDK and CDR2 is SYGVNS. The CDR3 is 13 amino acids. V gave up 7 bases and J gave up 5 bases; unmatched junction bases: 6. CDR3: CASTRTGWETQYF. CDR3 in DNA: TGTGCCAGCACAAGGACAGGGTGGGAGACCCAGTACTTC.

The chain employs TRBV6-6 and TRBJ1-3, with 8 positions matching TRBD1. Germline CDR1 MNHNY, CDR2 SVGAGI (reference sequence). V shed 2 bases and J 2 bases; nucleotides not matched to a gene: 5. CDR3 size: 16 residues. CDR3 DNA: TGTGCCAGCAGTTACGGGGACAGGATAGCTGGAAACACCATATATTTT. It specifies CASSYGDRIAGNTIYF.

V usage is TRBV3-1 (or the pseudogene TRBV3-2) and J usage is TRBJ2-2; TRBD1 matches 7 bases. Germline V gives CDR1 LGHDT, CDR2 YNNKEL (reference sequence). With 6 bases clipped from V and 4 bases from J, the junction kept 11 bases outside the gene matches. This CDR3 contains 16 residues. CDR3 region: CASRPRQGSSTGELFF. The CDR3 DNA reads TGTGCCAGCAGACCCAGACAGGGTAGCAGCACCGGGGAGCTGTTTTTT.

J is TRBJ1-2 and V is TRBV30; 9 bases align to TRBD1. The CDR3 is 12 amino acids. V was pared by 4 bases and J by 8 bases, with 5 bases of the junction left unmatched. The germline V gene encodes CDR1 GTSNPN and CDR2 SVGIG (reference sequence). This CDR3 reads CAWTRDRDGYTF. For the CDR3, the DNA is TGTGCCTGGACTAGGGACAGGGACGGCTACACCTTC.

The chain is built from TRBV7-9 and TRBJ2-7, with D possibly being TRBD2 (5 bases). Trimming took off 3 bases at V and 11 bases at J, with 14 bases between the two ends. The CDR3 runs to 12 residues. CDR1 SEHNR and CDR2 FQNEAQ come from the germline V gene (reference sequence). The CDR3 coding sequence is TGTGCCAGCAGCTTCCCAGGTGGGGAGAAGTACTTC. Translation gives CASSFPGGEKYF.

V gene TRBV4-1 combines with J gene TRBJ2-5; D is possibly TRBD1 (6 bases). CDR1 and CDR2 (germline): MGHRA, YSYEKL. The CDR3 sequence is 14 residues long. V lost 1 base and J 5 bases, leaving 11 bases between the germline ends. In DNA form, the CDR3 reads TGCGCCAGCAGCCAAGCGGGACAATGGGAGACCCAGTACTTC. This encodes CASSQAGQWETQYF.

The chain couples TRBV29-1 to TRBJ1-2; TRBD1 might be the D (6 bases). CDR1 and CDR2 (germline): SQVTM, ANQGSEA. The CDR3 is 13 amino acids. Deletions cut 1 base from V and 5 bases from J, with 11 bases between. The CDR3 spells CSVEAVQGYGYTF. CDR3 bases: TGCAGCGTTGAAGCAGTACAGGGTTATGGCTACACCTTC.

This clone was seen a handful of times. V usage is TRBV4-1 and J usage is TRBJ2-3, with D tentatively TRBD2 (8 bases). The CDR3 has 16 amino acids. Germline-derived CDR1 and CDR2 are MGHRA and YSYEKL. V dropped 0 bases and J dropped 8 bases, with 18 bases sitting between them. For the CDR3, the DNA is TGCGCCAGCAGCCAAGAGATTAGCGGGACAGTAAGTACGCAGTATTTT. It codes for CASSQEISGTVSTQYF.

This chain connects TRBV11-2 to TRBJ2-5; weak D call: TRBD2 (6 bases). This CDR3 contains 13 residues. Looked up from germline, CDR1 is SGHAT and CDR2 is FQNNGV. Trimming cost V 4 bases and J 4 bases, with 10 bases left between them. CDR3 region: CASSSAGTETQYF. CDR3 nucleotide sequence: TGTGCCAGCAGCTCTGCGGGAACAGAGACCCAGTACTTC.

This sequence joins TRBV24-1 and TRBJ2-1; 8 bases are a match to TRBD1. The CDR3 extends over 16 amino acids. In germline, CDR1 is KGHDR, CDR2 SFDVKD. J was trimmed by 0 bases and V by 3 bases; bases with no gene match: 3. CDR3 loop: CATSDLTGGSYNEQFF. Written as DNA, the CDR3 is TGTGCCACCAGTGATCTTACAGGGGGCTCCTACAATGAGCAGTTCTTC.

The V call is TRBV6-6, the J call TRBJ1-3; D unclear. Germline-derived CDR1 and CDR2 are MNHNY and SVGAGI (reference sequence). This CDR3 has 14 residues. Trimming took 6 bases from V and 1 from J, leaving 10 bases between them. The CDR3 coding sequence is TGTGCCAGCAGCCTCTGGGCTTCTGGAAACACCATATATTTT. It specifies CASSLWASGNTIYF.

The rearrangement uses TRBV28 and TRBJ2-7, with a possible D match to TRBD1 (7 bases). The CDR3 covers 16 residues. Germline V CDR1 and CDR2: MDHEN, SYDVKM. The V gene lost 6 bases and the J gene lost 3 bases, with 21 bases spanning the gap. The CDR3 DNA reads as TGTGCCAGCAGAGGGGGGTTGGGGGACAGAGTCTACGAGCAGTACTTC. Its protein is CASRGGLGDRVYEQYF.